This is a list of T cell receptor beta chains from one sample in a study of T cells after yellow fever vaccination. TCRdb re-called the 5' RACE reads through MiXCR, storing one row per CDR3 protein. The top ten hold approximately 15% of the sample, which has 450,000 to 600,000 distinct CDR3 sequences, about a sixth seen once. The sample here was PBMCs, taken about 5 days after the first yellow fever vaccination. Receptors originate from a man aged 18 to 29 who received the YFV17D yellow fever vaccine. Each CDR3 is given with its conserved first and last residue. D genes are given only for firm matches. Clone size is given for some rows only: seen once, a few or many times, or a class if the clone is expanded.

TRBJ2-7	NA	TRBV5-1	NA	CASSPGAGSSYEQYF	TGCGCCAGCAGCCCCGGAGCGGGTTCAAGCTACGAGCAGTACTTC
TRBJ2-1	few	TRBV2	NA	CAGSGTPREQFF	TGTGCCGGATCCGGGACCCCCCGGGAGCAGTTCTTC
TRBJ2-2	NA	TRBV27	NA	CASSSHTGELFF	TGTGCCAGCAGTTCCCACACCGGGGAGCTGTTTTTT
TRBJ1-1	many	TRBV29-1	TRBD1	CSGGQGTEAFF	TGCAGCGGCGGACAGGGCACTGAAGCTTTCTTT
TRBJ1-2	NA	TRBV12-3/TRBV12-4	TRBD1	CASSQTGFNGYTF	TGTGCCAGCAGTCAGACAGGGTTTAATGGCTACACCTTC
TRBJ1-5	few	TRBV5-1	TRBD1	CASSSRRDRGYSNQPQHF	TGCGCCAGCAGCTCGCGCCGGGACAGGGGTTATAGCAATCAGCCCCAGCATTTT
TRBJ2-2	NA	TRBV5-1	TRBD2	CASSSGGNAPGTGELFF	TGCGCCAGCAGTTCGGGAGGAAACGCACCGGGAACCGGGGAGCTGTTTTTT
TRBJ2-1	NA	TRBV6-2/TRBV6-3	TRBD2	CASSYSGGGMTHEQFF	TGTGCCAGCAGTTACTCAGGCGGGGGGATGACGCATGAGCAGTTCTTC
TRBJ1-5	few	TRBV5-1	NA	CASSLRPRGTGNQPQHF	TGCGCCAGCAGCCTTCGGCCCCGGGGTACGGGCAATCAGCCCCAGCATTTT
TRBJ2-1	NA	TRBV7-2	TRBD1	CASSLGGRGQRNEQFF	TGTGCCAGCAGCTTAGGGGGCAGGGGGCAACGGAATGAGCAGTTCTTC
TRBJ2-3	NA	TRBV4-3	NA	CASSQDTLVSDTQYF	TGCGCCAGCAGCCAAGATACTCTAGTATCAGATACGCAGTATTTT
TRBJ2-2	few	TRBV10-3	NA	CVTTRQENTGELFF	TGTGTGACTACCCGGCAGGAGAACACCGGGGAGCTGTTTTTT
TRBJ2-1	few	TRBV10-3	NA	CAIMTTGNNEQFF	TGTGCCATCATGACGACTGGGAACAATGAGCAGTTCTTC
TRBJ2-1	few	TRBV5-6	TRBD1	CASSGPGQGFSEQFF	TGTGCCAGCAGCGGCCCGGGACAGGGATTTAGCGAGCAGTTCTTC
TRBJ1-2	NA	TRBV5-5	NA	CASSSVGEGVFSNYGYTF	TGTGCCAGCAGCTCCGTTGGGGAGGGAGTATTTTCTAACTATGGCTACACCTTC
TRBJ1-3	few	TRBV14	NA	CASSPSAGSGNTIYF	TGTGCCAGCAGCCCGAGCGCGGGCTCTGGAAACACCATATATTTT
TRBJ2-1	few	TRBV6-2/TRBV6-3	NA	CASSSMGSYNEQFF	TGTGCCAGCAGTTCCATGGGCTCTTACAATGAGCAGTTCTTC
TRBJ2-1	many	TRBV20-1	NA	CSARAGSSYNEQFF	TGCAGTGCTAGAGCAGGGTCCTCCTACAATGAGCAGTTCTTC
TRBJ2-7	NA	TRBV11-1	NA	CASSLETDEQYF	TGTGCCAGCAGCTTAGAGACCGACGAGCAGTACTTC
TRBJ2-3	NA	TRBV12-3/TRBV12-4	NA	CASGVEGDTQYF	TGTGCCAGCGGAGTAGAGGGAGATACGCAGTATTTT
TRBJ1-3	NA	TRBV6-5	NA	CASSYSMSPGNTIYF	TGTGCCAGCAGTTACTCGATGAGCCCTGGAAACACCATATATTTT
TRBJ1-1	few	TRBV5-6	NA	CASSAVGENTEAFF	TGTGCCAGCAGCGCGGTAGGCGAGAACACTGAAGCTTTCTTT
TRBJ2-1	few	TRBV6-1	NA	CASSLGQTFPSYNEQFF	TGTGCCAGCAGCCTCGGACAGACTTTCCCTTCCTACAATGAGCAGTTCTTC